This TCR beta chain emerged from a study of CD8 T cells in ankylosing spondylitis. Germline V gene sequence: CDR1 DFQATT, CDR2 SNEGSKA (reference sequence). Trimming took 3 bases from V and 1 from J, leaving 10 bases between them. The CDR3 has 14 amino acids. A word on this clonotype: Its antigen is currently unknown.

TCRdb reprocessed the 5' RACE reads via MiXCR and lists one record per CDR3 protein. The sample has around 890,000 distinct CDR3 sequences; 12% are singletons. Points from the study as a whole: Seemingly characteristic of ankylosing spondylitis blood was a TCR beta motif consisting of under 10 highly homologous variants.

Source material: blood, either unsorted or a sorted T cell fraction (not recorded which). This receptor was obtained from a male donor with ankylosing spondylitis. This chain connects TRBV20-1 to TRBJ1-5; D is possibly TRBD1 (6 bases). The chain's CDR3 is CSASYRVSNQPQHF. The CDR3 nucleotides read TGCAGTGCTAGTTACAGGGTCAGCAATCAGCCCCAGCATTTT.